This TCR beta chain was obtained from a study of OX40 agonist ivuxolimab in advanced cancers. The germline V gene has CDR1 KGHSH and CDR2 LQKENI. V dropped 4 bases and J dropped 1; count of bases not matched to a gene: 1. This CDR3 region has 14 residues. This clone came up a few times. TCRdb keeps only in-frame clones here, not all; method: immunoSEQ multiplex PCR. The sample has tens of thousands of clones, 70% to 90% seen once; the top ten hold around 0.6%. The input for sequencing was CD4+ or CD8+ T cells sorted from blood, taken in a trial of the OX40 agonist ivuxolimab. The V call is TRBV18, the J call TRBJ1-1, with 9 bases aligning to TRBD1. The receptor comes from an adult with an advanced solid tumor such as melanoma, head and neck, liver or kidney cancer. CDR3 DNA sequence: TGTGCCAGCTCACTACAGGGGGCGAACACTGAAGCTTTCTTT. Protein product: CASSLQGANTEAFF.